Reported below is one T cell receptor beta chain. This record belongs to a study of blood T cell repertoires in COVID-19. Overall study context: From T cells, B-cell-depleted T cells, or PBMCs came the material, which was cDNA or gDNA.

CDR1 and CDR2 (germline): LNHDA, SQIVND (reference sequence). Trimming shortened V by 5 bases and J by 0 bases, and 13 bases separated the two germline ends. The CDR3 contains 15 residues. This table comes from immunoSEQ multiplex PCR, and its TCRdb copy is limited to in-frame clones, with some not included. This table has tens of thousands of clones, 88% appearing once. This receptor was identified in a woman aged 55-70 years with acute or convalescent COVID-19. The sample comprised peripheral blood. This sequence joins TRBV19 and TRBJ1-2, with D unresolved. CDR3 DNA: TGTGCCAGTAGTCTGTACACGCCCGCTAACTATGGCTACACCTTC. This codes for CASSLYTPANYGYTF. The full variable domain, completed using reference TRBV19 and TRBJ1-2, is DGGITQSPKYLFRKEGQNVTLSCEQNLNHDAMYWYRQDPGQGLRLIYYSQIVNDFQKGDIAEGYSVSREKKESFPLTVTSAQKNPTAFYLCASSLYTPANYGYTFGSGTRLTVV.